This T cell receptor beta chain was sequenced during a study of cytomegalovirus exposure and HLA in healthy donors. Study results and limitations: The productive fraction for most TCR beta V segments was about 90% or about 30% in an earlier analysis. A later analysis linked a missense variant in DCLRE1C to the trimming of TCR beta V and J genes. Later analysis identified about 17,000 TCR beta sequences associated with HLA alleles, using a false discovery rate threshold of 0.05. Sequence variants that were highly shared formed a cluster that was likely a sequencing artifact.

PCR amplification relied on 60 Vbeta primers (plus 13 Jbeta primers). TCRdb's copy holds only in-frame clones and misses some; the assay was immunoSEQ multiplex PCR. The table records fewer than 250,000 clones, around 87% of them present only once. CDR3 size: 15 residues. Germline values: CDR1 SEHNR, CDR2 FQNEAQ (reference sequence). V lost 5 bases and J 7 bases, leaving 20 bases between the germline ends. Comments on this clone: Its antigen is not known.

This TCR was recovered from a young woman in good health and CMV-seronegative. What was sequenced was PBMCs. The V and J genes are TRBV7-9 and TRBJ1-2; D possibly corresponds to TRBD1 (5 bases). The CDR3 coding sequence is TGTGCCAGCAGCCTCCTGGAAGGGGTCCCATCTGGCTACACCTTC. This gives the protein CASSLLEGVPSGYTF.